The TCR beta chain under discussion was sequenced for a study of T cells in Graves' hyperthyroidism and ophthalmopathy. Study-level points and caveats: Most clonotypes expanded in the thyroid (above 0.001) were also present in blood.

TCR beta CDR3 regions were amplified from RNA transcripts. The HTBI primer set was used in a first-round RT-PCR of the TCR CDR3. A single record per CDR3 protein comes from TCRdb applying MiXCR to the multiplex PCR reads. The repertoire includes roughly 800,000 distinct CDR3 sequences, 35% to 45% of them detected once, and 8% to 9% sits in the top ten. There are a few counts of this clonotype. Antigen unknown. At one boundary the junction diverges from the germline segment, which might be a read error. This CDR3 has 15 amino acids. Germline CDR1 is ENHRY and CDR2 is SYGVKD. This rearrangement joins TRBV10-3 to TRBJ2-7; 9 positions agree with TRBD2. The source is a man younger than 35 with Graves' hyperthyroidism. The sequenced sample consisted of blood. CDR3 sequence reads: CASSDSTSGPYEQYF. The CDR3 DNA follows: TGTGCCAGCAGTGACTCGACTAGCGGCCCCTACGAGCAGTACTTC.